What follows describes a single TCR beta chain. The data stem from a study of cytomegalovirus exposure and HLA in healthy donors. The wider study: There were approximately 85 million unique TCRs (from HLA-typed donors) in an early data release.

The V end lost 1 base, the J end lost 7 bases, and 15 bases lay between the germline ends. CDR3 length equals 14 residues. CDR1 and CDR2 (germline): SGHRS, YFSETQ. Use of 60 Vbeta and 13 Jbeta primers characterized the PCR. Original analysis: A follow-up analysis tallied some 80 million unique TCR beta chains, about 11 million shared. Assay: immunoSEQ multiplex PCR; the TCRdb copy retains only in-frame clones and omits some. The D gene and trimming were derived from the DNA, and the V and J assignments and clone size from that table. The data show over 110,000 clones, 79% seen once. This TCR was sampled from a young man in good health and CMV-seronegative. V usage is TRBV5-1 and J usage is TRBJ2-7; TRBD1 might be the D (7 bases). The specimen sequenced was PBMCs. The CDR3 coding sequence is TGCGCCAGCAGCTTGTCAGGGGGGCGAGAGGAGCAGTACTTC. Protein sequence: CASSLSGGREEQYF.